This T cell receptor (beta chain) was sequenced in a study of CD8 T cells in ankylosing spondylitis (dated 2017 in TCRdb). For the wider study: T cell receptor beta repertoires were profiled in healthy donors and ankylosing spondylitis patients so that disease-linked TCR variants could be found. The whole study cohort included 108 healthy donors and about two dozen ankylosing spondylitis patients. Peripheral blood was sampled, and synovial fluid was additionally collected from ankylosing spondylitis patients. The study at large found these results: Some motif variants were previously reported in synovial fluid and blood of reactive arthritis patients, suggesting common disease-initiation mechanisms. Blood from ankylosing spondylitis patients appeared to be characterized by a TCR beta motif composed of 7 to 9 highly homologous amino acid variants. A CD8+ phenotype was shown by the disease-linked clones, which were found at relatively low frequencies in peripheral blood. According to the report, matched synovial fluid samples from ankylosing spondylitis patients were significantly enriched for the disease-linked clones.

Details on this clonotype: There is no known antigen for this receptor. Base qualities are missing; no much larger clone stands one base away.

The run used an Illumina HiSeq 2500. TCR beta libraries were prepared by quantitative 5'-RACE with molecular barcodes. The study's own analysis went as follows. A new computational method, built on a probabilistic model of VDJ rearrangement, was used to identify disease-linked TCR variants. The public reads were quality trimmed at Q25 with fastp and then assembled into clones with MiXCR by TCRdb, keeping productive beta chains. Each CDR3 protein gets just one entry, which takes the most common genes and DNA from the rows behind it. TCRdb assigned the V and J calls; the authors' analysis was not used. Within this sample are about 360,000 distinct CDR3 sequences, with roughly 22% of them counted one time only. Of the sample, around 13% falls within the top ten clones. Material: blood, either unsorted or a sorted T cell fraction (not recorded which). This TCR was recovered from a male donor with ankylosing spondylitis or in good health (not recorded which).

The CDR3 protein is CASSGTGGRVSYEQYF. DNA sequence: TGTGCCAGCAGTGGGACAGGGGGCCGGGTCTCCTACGAGCAGTACTTC. This chain is built from TRBV27 and TRBJ2-7, with 12 junctional bases fitting TRBD1. The germline V gene (reference sequence) provides CDR1 MNHEY and CDR2 SMNVEV. The junction shows trimming of 5 bases on V and 0 bases on J, and the gene matches do not reach 5 bases of it. The CDR3, from cysteine to phenylalanine, totals 16 residues. The kept DNA is CDR3 alone, 48 bases in frame from the first base.